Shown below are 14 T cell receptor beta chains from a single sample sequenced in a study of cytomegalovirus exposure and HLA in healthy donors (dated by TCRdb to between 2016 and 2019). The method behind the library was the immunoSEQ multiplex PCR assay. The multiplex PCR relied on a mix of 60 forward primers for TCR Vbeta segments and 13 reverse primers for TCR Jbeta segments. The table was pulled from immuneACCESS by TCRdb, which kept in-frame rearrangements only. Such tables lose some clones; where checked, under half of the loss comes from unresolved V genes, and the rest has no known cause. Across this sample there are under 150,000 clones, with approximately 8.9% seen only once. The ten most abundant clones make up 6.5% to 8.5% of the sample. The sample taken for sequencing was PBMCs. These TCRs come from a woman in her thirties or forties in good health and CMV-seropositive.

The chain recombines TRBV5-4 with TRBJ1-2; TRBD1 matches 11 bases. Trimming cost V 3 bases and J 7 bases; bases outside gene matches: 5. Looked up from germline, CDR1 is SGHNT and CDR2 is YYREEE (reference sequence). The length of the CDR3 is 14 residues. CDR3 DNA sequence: TGTGCCAGCAGCTGGGGACAGGGGGAGCGTGGCTACACCTTC. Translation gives CASSWGQGERGYTF.

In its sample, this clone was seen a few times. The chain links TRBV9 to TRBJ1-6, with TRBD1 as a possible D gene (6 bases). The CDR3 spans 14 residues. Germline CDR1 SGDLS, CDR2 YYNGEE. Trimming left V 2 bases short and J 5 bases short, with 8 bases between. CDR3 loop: CASSVGQHNSPLHF. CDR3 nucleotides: TGTGCCAGCAGCGTTGGACAGCATAATTCACCCCTCCACTTT.

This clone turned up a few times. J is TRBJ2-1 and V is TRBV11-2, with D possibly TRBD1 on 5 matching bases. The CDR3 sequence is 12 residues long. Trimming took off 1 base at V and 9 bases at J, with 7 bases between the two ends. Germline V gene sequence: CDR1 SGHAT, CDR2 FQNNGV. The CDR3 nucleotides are TGTGCCAGCAGCTTAGCTGGGGCTGAGCAGTTCTTC. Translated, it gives CASSLAGAEQFF.

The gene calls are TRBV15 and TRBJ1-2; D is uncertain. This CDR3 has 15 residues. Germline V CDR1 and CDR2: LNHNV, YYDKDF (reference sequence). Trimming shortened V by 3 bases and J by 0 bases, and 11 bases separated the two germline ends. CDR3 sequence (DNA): TGTGCCACCAGCAGCGTCTGGCCCTCTAACTATGGCTACACCTTC. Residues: CATSSVWPSNYGYTF.

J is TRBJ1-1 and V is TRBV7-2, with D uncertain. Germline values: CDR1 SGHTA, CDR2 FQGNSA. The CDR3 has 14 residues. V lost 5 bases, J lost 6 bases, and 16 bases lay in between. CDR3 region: CASSQQLVGAEAFF. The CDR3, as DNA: TGTGCCAGCAGCCAGCAATTAGTGGGAGCTGAAGCTTTCTTT. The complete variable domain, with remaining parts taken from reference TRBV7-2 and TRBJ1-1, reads GAGVSQSPSNKVTEKGKDVELRCDPISGHTALYWYRQSLGQGLEFLIYFQGNSAPDKSGLPSDRFSAERTGGSVSTLTIQRTQQEDSAVYLCASSQQLVGAEAFFGQGTRLTVV.

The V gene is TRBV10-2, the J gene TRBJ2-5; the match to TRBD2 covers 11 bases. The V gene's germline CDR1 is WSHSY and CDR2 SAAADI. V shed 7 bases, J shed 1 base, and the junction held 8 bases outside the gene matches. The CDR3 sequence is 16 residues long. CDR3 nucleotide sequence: TGCGCCAGCATGTATAGCGGGGGGGCAACCCAAGAGACCCAGTACTTC. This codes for CASMYSGGATQETQYF.

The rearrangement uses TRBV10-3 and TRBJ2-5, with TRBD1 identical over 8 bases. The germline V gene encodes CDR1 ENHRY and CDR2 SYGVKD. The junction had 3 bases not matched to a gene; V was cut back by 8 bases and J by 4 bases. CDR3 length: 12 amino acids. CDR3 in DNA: TGTGCCATCTCTGGACAGGGAGAGACCCAGTACTTC. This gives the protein CAISGQGETQYF.

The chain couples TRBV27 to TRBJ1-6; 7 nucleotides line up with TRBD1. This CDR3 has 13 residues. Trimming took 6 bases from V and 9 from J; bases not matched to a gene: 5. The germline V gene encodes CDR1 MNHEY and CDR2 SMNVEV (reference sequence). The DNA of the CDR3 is TGTGCCAGCAGAAGGGACAGACCTTCACCCCTCCACTTT. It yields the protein CASRRDRPSPLHF.

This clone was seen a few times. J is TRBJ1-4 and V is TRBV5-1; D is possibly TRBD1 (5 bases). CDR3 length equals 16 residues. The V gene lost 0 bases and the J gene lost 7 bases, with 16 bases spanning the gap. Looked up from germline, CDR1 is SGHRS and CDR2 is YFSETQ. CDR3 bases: TGCGCCAGCAGCTTGGGGGACGGCCCGGGGGGTGAAAAACTGTTTTTT. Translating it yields CASSLGDGPGGEKLFF.

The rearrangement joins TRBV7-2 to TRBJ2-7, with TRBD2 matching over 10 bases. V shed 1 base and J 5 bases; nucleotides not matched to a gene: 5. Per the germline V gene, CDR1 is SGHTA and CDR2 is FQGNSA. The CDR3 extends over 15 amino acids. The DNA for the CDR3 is TGTGCCAGCAGCTTAGGGGCTAGCGGGGGTGACGAGCAGTACTTC. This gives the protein CASSLGASGGDEQYF.

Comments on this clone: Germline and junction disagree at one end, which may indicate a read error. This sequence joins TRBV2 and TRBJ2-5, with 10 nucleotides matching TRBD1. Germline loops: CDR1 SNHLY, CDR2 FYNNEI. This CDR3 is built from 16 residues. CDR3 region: CAGSGYDRGPYETQYF. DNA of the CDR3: TGTGCCGGCAGTGGCTATGACAGGGGGCCTTATGAGACCCAGTACTTC.

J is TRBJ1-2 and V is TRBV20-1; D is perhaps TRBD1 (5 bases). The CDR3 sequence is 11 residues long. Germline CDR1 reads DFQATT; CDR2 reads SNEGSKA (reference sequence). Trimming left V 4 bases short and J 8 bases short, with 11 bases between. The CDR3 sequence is CSATIGAGYTF. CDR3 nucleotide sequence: TGCAGTGCTACAATAGGGGCCGGCTACACCTTC.

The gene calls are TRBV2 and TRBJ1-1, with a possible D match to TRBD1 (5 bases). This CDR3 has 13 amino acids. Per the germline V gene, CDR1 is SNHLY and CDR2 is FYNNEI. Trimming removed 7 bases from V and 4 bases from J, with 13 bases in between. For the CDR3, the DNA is TGTGCCAGCATCGGGGGTTTGGTCACTGAAGCTTTCTTT. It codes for CASIGGLVTEAFF. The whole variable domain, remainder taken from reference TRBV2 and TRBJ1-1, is EPEVTQTPSHQVTQMGQEVILRCVPISNHLYFYWYRQILGQKVEFLVSFYNNEISEKSEIFDDQFSVERPDGSNFTLKIRSTKLEDSAMYFCASIGGLVTEAFFGQGTRLTVV.

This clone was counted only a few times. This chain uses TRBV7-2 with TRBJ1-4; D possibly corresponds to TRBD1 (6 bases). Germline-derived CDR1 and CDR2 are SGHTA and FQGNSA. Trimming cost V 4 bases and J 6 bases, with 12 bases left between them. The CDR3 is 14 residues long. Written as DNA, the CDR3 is TGTGCCAGCAGCTCCGGGACAAATCATGAAAAACTGTTTTTT. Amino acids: CASSSGTNHEKLFF. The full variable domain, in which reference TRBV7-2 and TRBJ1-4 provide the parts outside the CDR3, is GAGVSQSPSNKVTEKGKDVELRCDPISGHTALYWYRQSLGQGLEFLIYFQGNSAPDKSGLPSDRFSAERTGGSVSTLTIQRTQQEDSAVYLCASSSGTNHEKLFFGSGTQLSVL.